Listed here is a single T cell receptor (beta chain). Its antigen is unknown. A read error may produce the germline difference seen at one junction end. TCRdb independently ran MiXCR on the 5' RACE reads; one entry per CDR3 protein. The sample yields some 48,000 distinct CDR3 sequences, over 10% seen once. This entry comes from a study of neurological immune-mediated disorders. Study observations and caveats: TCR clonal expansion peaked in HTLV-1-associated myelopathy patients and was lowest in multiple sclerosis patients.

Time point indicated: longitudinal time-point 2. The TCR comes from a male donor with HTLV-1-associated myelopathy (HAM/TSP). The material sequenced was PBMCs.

The CDR3 sequence: CASSLHPGQGGGNNIYF. The DNA for the CDR3 is TGTGCCAGCAGCCTTCACCCCGGACAGGGTGGTGGAAACAACATATATTTT. The V call is TRBV28, the J call TRBJ1-3; 8 nucleotides agree with TRBD1. Germline V gene sequence: CDR1 MDHEN, CDR2 SYDVKM. The CDR3 totals 17 residues. The full variable domain, rest sourced from reference TRBV28 and TRBJ1-3, is DVKVTQSSRYLVKRTGEKVFLECVQDMDHENMFWYRQDPGLGLRLIYFSYDVKMKEKGDIPEGYSVSREKKERFSLILESASTNQTSMYLCASSLHPGQGGGNNIYFGEGSWLTVV.